The sequence of this TCR beta chain was determined in a study of T cells in Graves' hyperthyroidism and ophthalmopathy. Findings of the study overall: Among thyroid clonotypes expanded above 0.001, most also appeared in blood. A model of 13 V-J features distinguished ophthalmopathy from stable hyperthyroidism.

Using RNA transcripts as the source, TCR beta CDR3 regions were amplified. HTBI primers were the set used in a first-round RT-PCR of the TCR CDR3. TCRdb fed the multiplex PCR reads into MiXCR, producing one record per CDR3 protein. The table has approximately 400,000 distinct CDR3 sequences, roughly 25% seen once. The sample holds a few counts of this clonotype. The antigen remains undetermined. Per the germline V gene, CDR1 is MNHNS and CDR2 is SASEGT. The length of the CDR3 is 18 residues. V dropped 5 bases and J dropped 7; count of bases not matched to a gene: 18. The diagnostic basis comprised clinical symptoms, serum thyroxine and TRAb, thyroid ultrasound and orbital computed tomography.

The chain employs TRBV6-1 and TRBJ2-1; the match to TRBD2 covers 9 bases. This clonotype was sampled from a man aged 50-59 years with Graves' hyperthyroidism. Input material: blood. CDR3 coding DNA: TGTGCCAGCAGTTACCCAAGGAGTTTAGCGGGAGAGCATAATGAGCAGTTCTTC. Its protein product is CASSYPRSLAGEHNEQFF.